The 17 T cell receptor beta chains below come from one sample, sequenced in a study of cytomegalovirus exposure and HLA in healthy donors. The PCR employed 60 Vbeta primers together with 13 Jbeta primers. Clones were read by immunoSEQ multiplex PCR, and TCRdb kept only the in-frame ones, dropping some. The sample lists some 110,000 clones; around 80% were seen once. Material: PBMCs. These receptor sequences come from a woman between 45 and 65 years old in good health and CMV-seropositive.

DNA for the CDR3: TGTGCCAGTAACCGGTACGGACAGGGGGCAGCCCGCAACACTGAAGCTTTCTTT. Protein: CASNRYGQGAARNTEAFF. The chain uses TRBV19 and TRBJ1-1; 11 nucleotides match TRBD1. V shed 7 bases and J 2 bases; nucleotides not matched to a gene: 15. Germline V gene data show CDR1 as LNHDA and CDR2 as SQIVND (reference sequence). The CDR3 has 18 residues.

J is TRBJ2-1 and V is TRBV7-2; TRBD2 matches 11 bases. The V and J ends lost 5 bases and 5 bases, in that order; junction bases with no gene match: 5. Looked up from germline, CDR1 is SGHTA and CDR2 is FQGNSA. The CDR3 has 15 amino acids. CDR3 amino acids: CASSLGTSGNNEQFF. DNA for the CDR3: TGTGCCAGCAGCCTAGGGACTAGCGGAAACAATGAGCAGTTCTTC.

The genes are TRBV19 and TRBJ1-6; tentative D call: TRBD1 (5 bases). V lost 6 bases and J lost 10, with 16 bases in between. Germline values: CDR1 LNHDA, CDR2 SQIVND (reference sequence). The CDR3 spans 14 residues. The chain's CDR3 is CASRIGGGASPLHF. DNA for the CDR3: TGTGCCAGTAGAATCGGCGGGGGAGCGTCACCCCTCCACTTT.

This CDR3 is CAWSEQGAENTIYF. CDR3 coding DNA: TGTGCCTGGAGTGAACAGGGGGCTGAAAACACCATATATTTT. The chain carries TRBV30 and TRBJ1-3, with 9 bases that match TRBD1. Per the germline V gene, CDR1 is GTSNPN and CDR2 is SVGIG (reference sequence). The CDR3 runs 14 residues. V lost 1 base to trimming and J lost 6 bases; unmatched junction nucleotides: 4.

The chain joins TRBV6-1 to TRBJ1-2; TRBD1 matches 9 bases. Germline trimming cut 5 bases from V and 0 bases from J; bases unmatched to any gene: 4. The CDR3 consists of 15 residues. Germline V CDR1 and CDR2: MNHNS, SASEGT. The CDR3 sequence: CASSRDREANYGYTF. The CDR3 nucleotides read TGTGCCAGCAGTCGGGACAGGGAAGCTAACTATGGCTACACCTTC.

This chain joins TRBV9 and TRBJ2-2; a possible D gene is TRBD2 (5 bases). Germline values: CDR1 SGDLS, CDR2 YYNGEE. Trimming cost V 3 bases and J 0 bases, with 12 bases left between them. The CDR3 consists of 16 residues. The CDR3 DNA is TGTGCCAGCAGCGCCGGACTTTTCGCGAACACCGGGGAGCTGTTTTTT. This gives the protein CASSAGLFANTGELFF.

Regarding this clone: The same CDR3 arises from other DNA sequences in this sample as well. The rearrangement uses TRBV11-1 and TRBJ2-3; 11 nucleotides line up with TRBD2. Germline V gene sequence: CDR1 SGHAT, CDR2 FQDESV (reference sequence). This CDR3 is 16 amino acids long. The trim removed 2 bases at V and 1 base at J, leaving 2 bases unmatched. The CDR3: CASSLPGLAGTDTQYF. CDR3 sequence (DNA): TGTGCCAGCAGCTTACCGGGACTAGCGGGCACAGATACGCAGTATTTT.

This clone has just one count. The chain combines TRBV30 with TRBJ2-3; 7 bases match TRBD1. The length of the CDR3 is 16 residues. V lost 2 bases and J lost 0; bases outside the gene matches: 8. Germline V gives CDR1 GTSNPN, CDR2 SVGIG (reference sequence). DNA for the CDR3: TGTGCCTGGAGTCCCTTAGGGACAGCTAGCACAGATACGCAGTATTTT. It specifies CAWSPLGTASTDTQYF.

V gene TRBV19 combines with J gene TRBJ1-1, with TRBD1 matching over 8 bases. V lost 9 bases to trimming and J lost 5 bases; unmatched junction nucleotides: 5. The CDR3 spans 12 residues. From germline, CDR1 is LNHDA and CDR2 SQIVND (reference sequence). The CDR3 DNA reads as TGTGCCAGCGACAGGGGTGGGACTGAAGCTTTCTTT. This sequence encodes CASDRGGTEAFF.

The chain links TRBV7-9 to TRBJ1-5; D is unresolved. Trimming removed 5 bases at V and 0 bases at J, with 2 bases between. Germline V CDR1 and CDR2: SEHNR, FQNEAQ (reference sequence). The CDR3 spans 12 residues. CDR3 region: CASSLSNQPQHF. CDR3 DNA sequence: TGTGCCAGCAGCCTTAGCAATCAGCCCCAGCATTTT.

The CDR3 coding sequence is TGTGCCAGCAGACTAGCGGGGGAGGTCCACAATGAGCAGTTCTTC. Translation gives CASRLAGEVHNEQFF. The chain links TRBV2 to TRBJ2-1; 11 nucleotides match TRBD2. CDR1 is SNHLY, CDR2 FYNNEI, per germline. J lost 5 bases, V lost 6 bases, and 6 bases had no gene match. CDR3 length: 15 amino acids.

As to this clone: One junction end does not reproduce the germline sequence, and a read error may be involved. This chain connects TRBV7-9 to TRBJ2-5; maybe TRBD2 (6 bases). This CDR3 has 16 amino acids. Per the germline V gene, CDR1 is SEHNR and CDR2 is FQNEAQ (reference sequence). In DNA, the CDR3 is TGTTCCAGCAGCTTAGCGGCGACTCCGGGGAGAGAGACCCAGTACTTC. It codes for CSSSLAATPGRETQYF.

The J gene is TRBJ2-1, the V gene TRBV7-3, with 13 bases that match TRBD2. There are 20 residues in the CDR3. CDR1 and CDR2 (germline): SGHTA, FQGTGA. V was clipped by 4 bases and J by 0 bases; unmatched bases: 12. The CDR3 sequence is CASSSRGTSGAPSSYNEQFF. The CDR3, as DNA: TGTGCCAGCAGCTCTCGAGGGACTAGCGGGGCCCCCAGCTCCTACAATGAGCAGTTCTTC.

The gene calls are TRBV6-1 and TRBJ2-5; no reliable D call. The V end was cut by 6 bases, the J end by 2 bases, with 13 bases between. Germline loops: CDR1 MNHNS, CDR2 SASEGT. This CDR3 has 14 amino acids. In DNA form, the CDR3 reads TGTGCCAGCAGGGTGGGCCATCCGCAAGAGACCCAGTACTTC. Its translation: CASRVGHPQETQYF.

The rearrangement joins TRBV12-5 to TRBJ1-1; D is ambiguous. V was shortened by 2 bases and J by 4 bases, with 8 bases between the two germline ends. CDR3 length: 13 residues. Germline lookup yields CDR1 LGHNT and CDR2 FRNRAP. For the CDR3, the DNA is TGTGCTAGTGGTTTGAGAGGGAGCACTGAAGCTTTCTTT. Amino acid sequence: CASGLRGSTEAFF.

Remarks on this clone: Other DNA sequences in this sample translate to the same CDR3. The J gene is TRBJ1-1, the V gene TRBV5-1; D gene unclear. There are 13 residues in the CDR3. The V gene lost 3 bases and the J gene lost 0 bases, with 6 bases spanning the gap. CDR1 is SGHRS, CDR2 YFSETQ, per germline. CDR3 bases: TGCGCCAGCAGCTCTTCAGTGAACACTGAAGCTTTCTTT. It translates to CASSSSVNTEAFF.

As to this clone: Germline and junction disagree at one end, which may indicate a read error. V is TRBV7-9 and J is TRBJ2-1; no clear D. The germline V gene has CDR1 SEHNR and CDR2 FQNEAQ (reference sequence). The CDR3 sequence is 12 residues long. CDR3 DNA sequence: TGTTCCAGCAGCCCACTACCGGCGGAGCAGTTCTTC. This gives the protein CSSSPLPAEQFF.